What follows are 13 T cell receptor beta chains derived from one specimen sequenced in a study of CD8 T cells in Susac syndrome. Reverse transcription of roughly 0.5 to 1 ug RNA was carried out with random hexamers. TCRdb reprocessed the immunoSEQ multiplex PCR reads with MiXCR, giving one entry per CDR3 protein. Of approximately 100,000 distinct CDR3 sequences listed, around nine tenths are singletons. Sequencing was carried out using CD4+ T cells from PBMCs. The receptor set was obtained from a human donor in good health.

The V and J genes are TRBV6-2 or TRBV6-3 and TRBJ2-6; D unclear. Trimming took off 6 bases at V and 2 bases at J, with 5 bases between the two ends. Germline V gene lookup returns CDR1 MNHEY and CDR2 SVGEGT. This CDR3 is 13 amino acids long. The CDR3 DNA follows: TGTGCCAGCAGGATAACTGGGGCCAACGTCCTGACTTTC. Translating gives CASRITGANVLTF.

V usage is TRBV7-9 and J usage is TRBJ1-1, with D possibly matching TRBD1 (6 bases). The ends were cut back, 7 bases at V and 5 bases at J, with 20 bases in the middle. CDR1 SEHNR and CDR2 FQNEAQ come from the germline V gene (reference sequence). The CDR3 is 15 amino acids. In DNA form, the CDR3 reads TGTGCCAGCATACCAGGTTTTGGCCAGGGGACTGAAGCTTTCTTT. As protein: CASIPGFGQGTEAFF.

The rearrangement uses TRBV19 and TRBJ1-1, with D perhaps TRBD1 (6 bases). Germline V gene data show CDR1 as LNHDA and CDR2 as SQIVND (reference sequence). Trimming stripped 5 bases from V and 4 bases from J, with 11 bases between. The CDR3 is 13 residues long. CDR3 sequence reads: CASSRGPSTEAFF. The CDR3, as DNA: TGTGCCAGTAGTCGGGGGCCCAGCACTGAAGCTTTCTTT.

J is TRBJ2-1 and V is TRBV3-1; the D is unclear. Between the trimmed V and J ends, which lost 0 bases and 6 bases, there was a span of 18 bases. This CDR3 comprises 17 residues. Germline assignment: CDR1 LGHDT and CDR2 YNNKEL (reference sequence). The CDR3 bases are TGTGCCAGCAGCCAAGAGATGAATTGGACGGATTCCAATGAGCAGTTCTTC. It specifies CASSQEMNWTDSNEQFF.

This chain uses TRBV19 with TRBJ1-1; 10 bases align to TRBD1. This CDR3 is 13 amino acids long. The junction had 1 base not matched to a gene; V was cut back by 6 bases and J by 3 bases. The germline gives CDR1 LNHDA, CDR2 SQIVND (reference sequence). CDR3 amino acids: CASRGTGDTEAFF. The DNA for the CDR3 is TGTGCCAGTAGGGGGACAGGGGACACTGAAGCTTTCTTT.

The chain combines TRBV30 with TRBJ2-2; TRBD1 is a possible D gene (5 bases). The length of the CDR3 is 14 residues. Deletions cut 4 bases from V and 4 bases from J, with 13 bases between. CDR1 is GTSNPN and CDR2 is SVGIG in the germline V gene (reference sequence). Here the CDR3 reads CAWMNLRATGELFF. In DNA form, the CDR3 reads TGTGCCTGGATGAATCTCAGGGCCACCGGGGAGCTGTTTTTT. Drawing the rest from reference TRBV30 and TRBJ2-2, the complete variable domain is SQTIHQWPATLVQPVGSPLSLECTVEGTSNPNLYWYRQAAGRGLQLLFYSVGIGQISSEVPQNLSASRPQDRQFILSSKKLLLSDSGFYLCAWMNLRATGELFFGEGSRLTVL.

The chain couples TRBV6-2 or TRBV6-3 to TRBJ2-7, with 8 bases matching TRBD1. Germline lookup yields CDR1 MNHEY and CDR2 SVGEGT. V shed 6 bases, J shed 6 bases, and the junction held 4 bases outside the gene matches. The CDR3 is 12 residues long. The CDR3 nucleotides are TGTGCCAGCAGGGACAGGGCGGGCGAGCAGTACTTC. The encoded protein is CASRDRAGEQYF.

The rearrangement uses TRBV20-1 and TRBJ2-3; no definite D call. Deletions cut 1 base from V and 0 bases from J, with 11 bases between. Germline V gene data show CDR1 as DFQATT and CDR2 as SNEGSKA (reference sequence). This CDR3 contains 15 residues. CDR3 DNA: TGCAGTGCTAGAGCCCCGTTGAGTAGCACAGATACGCAGTATTTT. Its protein product is CSARAPLSSTDTQYF.

The V gene is TRBV2, the J gene TRBJ1-3; D is undetermined. Germline V gene sequence: CDR1 SNHLY, CDR2 FYNNEI. The V gene lost 7 bases and the J gene lost 0 bases, with 10 bases spanning the gap. The CDR3 has 14 amino acids. CDR3 sequence: CASNDGNSGNTIYF. CDR3 DNA: TGTGCCAGCAATGACGGGAACTCTGGAAACACCATATATTTT.

Turning to this clonotype: The junction shows a germline mismatch at one end, possibly a read error. The chain has TRBV6-5 and TRBJ2-1; 13 nucleotides match TRBD2. The CDR3 sequence is 18 residues long. Per germline, CDR1 MNHEY and CDR2 SVGAGI. The CDR3 DNA reads as TGTGCCAGCAGATACTCCGGGACTAGCGGGACCATCGGAGGGGAGCAGTTCTTC. Residues: CASRYSGTSGTIGGEQFF.

This clonotype was counted once. The rearrangement joins TRBV6-2 or TRBV6-3 to TRBJ2-3, with D perhaps matching TRBD1 or TRBD2 (6 bases each). This CDR3 has 16 residues. CDR1 and CDR2 from the germline V gene are MNHEY and SVGEGT. V was cut by 2 bases and J by 1 base, with 13 bases left in between. CDR3 protein: CASSYPKGGRTDTQYF. DNA for the CDR3: TGTGCCAGCAGTTACCCCAAAGGGGGGCGCACAGATACGCAGTATTTT.

This chain connects TRBV11-2 to TRBJ2-2; TRBD1 agrees at 7 bases. The V and J ends lost 5 bases and 1 base, in that order; junction bases with no gene match: 10. CDR1 is SGHAT, CDR2 FQNNGV, per germline. The CDR3 loop spans 17 amino acids. Here the CDR3 DNA reads TGTGCCAGCAGCGCGACGACAGGGAATTGGAACACCGGGGAGCTGTTTTTT. This encodes CASSATTGNWNTGELFF.

This chain connects TRBV21-1 to TRBJ1-5; the table assigns TRBD1, which was not confirmed against the DNA. TRBV21-1 is a pseudogene. The CDR3 is 14 residues long. The CDR3 DNA is TGTGCCAGCAGCATGACAGTTTACAATCAGCCCCAGCATTTT. Amino acid sequence: CASSMTVYNQPQHF.